The 2 T cell receptor beta chains listed next were all sequenced from one sample in a study of blood T cell repertoires in COVID-19. TCRdb keeps only in-frame clones here, not all; method: immunoSEQ multiplex PCR. The repertoire holds more than 250,000 clones, with 75% to 90% as singletons. The material sequenced was PBMCs or T cells enriched from blood (not recorded which). These receptors originate from a man aged 25-45 years who had recovered from COVID-19.

The genes are TRBV4-3 and TRBJ1-4; TRBD1 is a possible D gene (5 bases). CDR3 length equals 15 residues. Germline V lookup: CDR1 LGHNA, CDR2 YSLEER. V was pared by 0 bases and J by 10 bases, with 15 bases between. CDR3 amino acids: CASSQDRGGKRKLFF. CDR3 nucleotides: TGCGCCAGCAGCCAAGATCGGGGGGGTAAGAGAAAACTGTTTTTT.

The chain uses TRBV10-3 and TRBJ2-7, with 10 nucleotides matching TRBD1. The length of the CDR3 is 14 residues. Germline lookup yields CDR1 ENHRY and CDR2 SYGVKD. V dropped 10 bases and J dropped 6; count of bases not matched to a gene: 12. This chain's CDR3 is CATQSRQGASEQYF. The CDR3 nucleotides are TGTGCCACCCAGTCGCGACAGGGGGCTAGCGAGCAGTACTTC.